These 22 T cell receptor beta chains originate from one sample sequenced in a study of T cells in Graves' hyperthyroidism and ophthalmopathy. Researchers amplified the TCR beta CDR3 regions from RNA transcripts. RT-PCR in the first round (using the HTBI primer set) targeted the TCR CDR3. TCRdb re-derived calls from the multiplex PCR reads in MiXCR, one entry per CDR3 protein. The top ten hold over 3.5% of the sample, which has 600,000 to 650,000 distinct CDR3 sequences, about a sixth seen once. Sequenced sample: blood. These receptors originate from a woman in her twenties or thirties with Graves' hyperthyroidism.

There are a few counts of this clonotype. This rearrangement joins TRBV20-1 to TRBJ1-1; 9 bases fit TRBD1. CDR3 length: 13 residues. Germline CDR1 and CDR2: DFQATT and SNEGSKA (reference sequence). V lost 2 bases, J lost 4 bases, and 2 bases stayed unmatched. CDR3: CSARRQGGTEAFF. CDR3 sequence (DNA): TGCAGTGCTAGAAGACAGGGGGGCACTGAAGCTTTCTTT.

The table lists this clonotype with many counts. The V call is TRBV3-1, the J call TRBJ2-3, with 9 bases matching TRBD2. Germline V lookup: CDR1 LGHDT, CDR2 YNNKEL (reference sequence). Trimming at V came to 0 bases and at J to 3 bases, leaving 7 bases not matched to a gene. This CDR3 has 17 residues. CDR3 residues: CASSQERGLAGTDTQYF. The CDR3 nucleotides read TGTGCCAGCAGCCAAGAAAGGGGTCTAGCGGGAACAGATACGCAGTATTTT.

This chain connects TRBV28 to TRBJ1-1; D is perhaps TRBD1 (5 bases). Germline CDR1 and CDR2: MDHEN and SYDVKM. Trimming left V 2 bases short and J 0 bases short, with 13 bases between. CDR3 size: 16 residues. CDR3 sequence reads: CASSLSLGQVNTEAFF. The CDR3 DNA is TGTGCCAGCAGTTTAAGCCTGGGGCAAGTGAACACTGAAGCTTTCTTT.

This clonotype was recorded at least ten times. V usage is TRBV18 and J usage is TRBJ2-1; D gene unclear. V was shortened by 0 bases and J by 5 bases, with 8 bases between the two germline ends. The V gene's germline CDR1 is KGHSH and CDR2 LQKENI. CDR3 size: 14 residues. The CDR3 region has the DNA TGTGCCAGCTCACCACCTCCAGGCAACAATGAGCAGTTCTTC. Translating gives CASSPPPGNNEQFF.

The rearrangement links TRBV7-9 to TRBJ2-1, with 9 bases fitting TRBD1. Germline-derived CDR1 and CDR2 are SEHNR and FQNEAQ (reference sequence). The CDR3 extends over 15 amino acids. The ends lost 6 bases at V and 4 bases at J; junction bases unmatched: 7. In DNA, the CDR3 is TGTGCCAGCAGACCAGGGACAGGGAGATACAATGAGCAGTTCTTC. This codes for CASRPGTGRYNEQFF.

Ten or more counts support this clonotype. The chain recombines TRBV2 with TRBJ1-1; TRBD1 might be the D (6 bases). V was shortened by 7 bases and J by 4 bases, with 13 bases between the two germline ends. The CDR3 length is 13 residues. Germline V CDR1 and CDR2: SNHLY, FYNNEI. Here the CDR3 DNA reads TGTGCCAGCAACGGCAGGGGAGGCACTGAAGCTTTCTTT. This codes for CASNGRGGTEAFF.

This clonotype appeared many times. The V call is TRBV20-1, the J call TRBJ2-7, with D hard to call. Germline V gene sequence: CDR1 DFQATT, CDR2 SNEGSKA (reference sequence). This CDR3 has 11 amino acids. Deletions cut 6 bases from V and 0 bases from J, with 6 bases between. Here the CDR3 DNA reads TGCAGTGCCCCGAGCTCCTACGAGCAGTACTTC. Amino acid sequence: CSAPSSYEQYF.

V and J are TRBV6-2 or TRBV6-3 and TRBJ2-1; possibly TRBD1 for D (5 bases). Deletions cut 3 bases from V and 14 bases from J, with 14 bases between. In germline, CDR1 is MNHEY, CDR2 SVGEGT. The CDR3 extends over 12 amino acids. DNA of the CDR3: TGTGCCAGCAGTTATTCGACAGAGATGGAGTTCTTC. This codes for CASSYSTEMEFF.

This clonotype was counted ten times or more. The chain recombines TRBV28 with TRBJ2-5, with 7 bases aligning to TRBD2. Per the germline V gene, CDR1 is MDHEN and CDR2 is SYDVKM. The V segment lost 4 bases and the J segment 5 bases; nucleotides outside the gene matches: 10. The CDR3 is 15 residues long. The CDR3, as DNA: TGTGCCAGCAGTTCTCCCCCCGGGGGGAAGGAGACCCAGTACTTC. This gives the protein CASSSPPGGKETQYF.

This clonotype was seen many times. V is TRBV20-1 and J is TRBJ2-1; 9 bases agree with TRBD2. This CDR3 comprises 16 residues. The ends lost 1 base at V and 5 bases at J; junction bases unmatched: 9. CDR1 is DFQATT, CDR2 SNEGSKA, per germline (reference sequence). In DNA, the CDR3 is TGCAGTGCTAGAGGTGGGCGGGAGGGCATCCACAATGAGCAGTTCTTC. It specifies CSARGGREGIHNEQFF.

This rearrangement joins TRBV14 to TRBJ2-2; D is uncertain. CDR1 SGHDN and CDR2 FVKESK come from the germline V gene. V was cut by 4 bases and J by 1 base, with 13 bases left in between. This CDR3 is 16 amino acids long. CDR3: CASSRLSGVNTGELFF. CDR3 DNA sequence: TGTGCCAGCAGCCGTCTTTCAGGCGTGAACACCGGGGAGCTGTTTTTT.

The table lists this clonotype with a few counts. The CDR3 ends on some other residue instead of the conserved phenylalanine or tryptophan, so this is likely a read error. The V gene is TRBV12-3 or TRBV12-4, the J gene TRBJ1-1; possibly TRBD1 for D (6 bases). With 10 bases removed from V and 1 base from J, the gap between germline ends came to 10 bases. There are 12 residues in the CDR3. CDR3 in DNA: TGTGCCACCGCGGACAGGAACACTGAAGCTTTCCTT. It encodes CATADRNTEAFL.

This clonotype was observed a few times. This chain uses TRBV3-1 with TRBJ2-5, with unresolved D. Trimming took off 4 bases at V and 6 bases at J, with 9 bases between the two ends. Germline-derived CDR1 and CDR2 are LGHDT and YNNKEL (reference sequence). The CDR3 runs to 12 residues. The CDR3 region is CASSPSRKTQYF. For the CDR3, the DNA is TGTGCCAGCAGCCCAAGCAGGAAGACCCAGTACTTC.

This clonotype has a count of ten or more. Here the CDR3 reads CASSRFPGQPPSYNSPLHF. The CDR3 DNA reads TGTGCCAGCAGCAGGTTCCCGGGGCAGCCTCCCTCCTATAATTCACCCCTCCACTTT. This chain connects TRBV27 to TRBJ1-6; D perhaps matches TRBD1 (5 bases). Trimming took off 6 bases at V and 0 bases at J, with 21 bases between the two ends. Germline V gene data show CDR1 as MNHEY and CDR2 as SMNVEV (reference sequence). The CDR3 has 19 residues.

With respect to this clonotype: Here the CDR3 omits its conserved ending phenylalanine or tryptophan, so a read error is the likely source. The DNA is left out, because the CDR3 cannot be placed on it with certainty; the CDR3 is given as TCRdb lists it. The chain links TRBV5-6 to TRBJ1-2; the table's D call TRBD1 went unverified against the DNA. The V gene's germline CDR1 is SGHDT and CDR2 YYEEEE. The CDR3 length equals 14 residues, ends included. CDR3 in amino acids: CASSLRQGVYGDTL.

In its sample, this clonotype was seen many times. The rearrangement links TRBV4-2 to TRBJ2-5, with a tentative D call TRBD1 (5 bases). The CDR3 extends over 13 amino acids. The V gene lost 1 base and the J gene lost 5 bases, with 8 bases spanning the gap. Germline values: CDR1 LGHNA, CDR2 YNFKEQ. The CDR3 bases are TGTGCCAGCAGCCAAGTTCAGGGTGAGACCCAGTACTTC. It codes for CASSQVQGETQYF.

The V gene is TRBV27, the J gene TRBJ1-5; 10 bases align to TRBD1. The CDR3 runs to 13 residues. Trimming removed 5 bases from V and 9 bases from J; junction bases left unmatched: 4. Germline CDR1 MNHEY, CDR2 SMNVEV (reference sequence). The CDR3 region has the DNA TGTGCCAGCAGTGACAGGGGGCCTGGGCCCCAGCATTTT. Translated: CASSDRGPGPQHF.

This clonotype was seen at least ten times. This rearrangement joins TRBV15 to TRBJ2-5, with D perhaps matching TRBD2 (6 bases). The CDR3 contains 14 residues. The germline V and J ends were trimmed by 4 bases and 0 bases, with 9 bases remaining between them. Germline CDR1 and CDR2: LNHNV and YYDKDF (reference sequence). The CDR3 DNA sequence: TGTGCCACCAGCAACGGAGGGGACCAAGAGACCCAGTACTTC. Protein: CATSNGGDQETQYF. Based on the CDR3 plus reference TRBV15 and TRBJ2-5, the full variable domain is DAMVIQNPRYQVTQFGKPVTLSCSQTLNHNVMYWYQQKSSQAPKLLFHYYDKDFNNEADTPDNFQSRRPNTSFCFLDIRSPGLGDTAMYLCATSNGGDQETQYFGPGTRLLVL.

This clonotype was found many times. This chain uses TRBV20-1 with TRBJ2-7, with D tentatively TRBD1 (6 bases). Germline CDR1 reads DFQATT; CDR2 reads SNEGSKA (reference sequence). Between the trimmed V and J ends, which lost 2 bases and 5 bases, there was a span of 16 bases. The CDR3 sequence is 14 residues long. As DNA, the CDR3 is TGCAGTGCTAGACGATTAAACAGGGCCCACGAGCAGTACTTC. The encoded protein is CSARRLNRAHEQYF.

Many counts were recorded for this clonotype. V is TRBV10-3 and J is TRBJ2-7, with D possibly matching TRBD2 (6 bases). Germline loops: CDR1 ENHRY, CDR2 SYGVKD. This CDR3 spans 13 amino acids. Trimming took 0 bases from V and 5 from J, leaving 8 bases between them. CDR3 sequence: CAISESKRDEQYF. CDR3 DNA sequence: TGTGCCATCAGTGAGTCGAAGCGGGACGAGCAGTACTTC.

This clonotype was counted ten times or more. The V call is TRBV28, the J call TRBJ2-7; D may be TRBD1 or TRBD2 (5 bases each). Looked up from germline, CDR1 is MDHEN and CDR2 is SYDVKM. Trimming took off 1 base at V and 1 base at J, with 14 bases between the two ends. This CDR3 is built from 16 residues. CDR3 sequence reads: CASSLFGAGPSYEQYF. The CDR3 nucleotides read TGTGCCAGCAGTTTATTTGGGGCGGGCCCATCCTACGAGCAGTACTTC. The full variable domain, rest sourced from reference TRBV28 and TRBJ2-7, is DVKVTQSSRYLVKRTGEKVFLECVQDMDHENMFWYRQDPGLGLRLIYFSYDVKMKEKGDIPEGYSVSREKKERFSLILESASTNQTSMYLCASSLFGAGPSYEQYFGPGTRLTVT.

In its sample, this clonotype was seen a few times. This chain connects TRBV18 to TRBJ2-5; 9 bases match TRBD1. Unmatched junction bases numbered 7, after V lost 3 bases and J lost 5 bases. In germline, CDR1 is KGHSH, CDR2 LQKENI. This CDR3 is 15 amino acids long. The CDR3 reads CASSPRDRVVETQYF. CDR3 in DNA: TGTGCCAGCTCACCCAGGGACAGGGTTGTGGAGACCCAGTACTTC.